Listed here are 5 T cell receptor beta chains from one sample, sequenced in a study of beta chain features in type 1 diabetes. Isolated RNA was reverse transcribed in full, so expressed TCRB transcripts were sequenced. Some clones are missing from TCRdb's copy, which holds only in-frame ones; the method was immunoSEQ multiplex PCR. The sample shows 680,000 or so clones, around 15% of them seen only once. The sequenced sample was naive CD4+ T cells from blood. The receptors derive from a man between 18 and 29 years old in good health.

The rearrangement joins TRBV6-6 to TRBJ1-5; D is uncertain. This CDR3 has 15 amino acids. Germline assignment: CDR1 MNHNY and CDR2 SVGAGI (reference sequence). Trimming stripped 3 bases from V and 0 bases from J, with 9 bases between. The CDR3 DNA reads as TGTGCCAGCAGTTATCCGTACCTTAGCAATCAGCCCCAGCATTTT. Its translation: CASSYPYLSNQPQHF.

The chain recombines TRBV11-3 with TRBJ2-7, with unresolved D. CDR1 is SGHNT, CDR2 YENEEA, per germline. This CDR3 spans 12 amino acids. V was shortened by 3 bases and J by 6 bases, with 9 bases between the two germline ends. The CDR3 region has the DNA TGTGCCAGCAGCTTCGAGCCCCGCGAGCAGTACTTC. This encodes CASSFEPREQYF.

The chain couples TRBV7-2 to TRBJ2-7; D uncertain. This CDR3 has 14 residues. The V end was cut by 1 base, the J end by 3 bases, with 10 bases between. Germline V gene sequence: CDR1 SGHTA, CDR2 FQGNSA. The CDR3 DNA reads TGTGCCAGCAGCTTAGGGGGTGGCAGCTACGAGCAGTACTTC. It is translated as CASSLGGGSYEQYF.

CDR3 DNA: TGTGCCACCAGCAGAGATGCAAGGGGAACCGGGGAGCTGTTTTTT. Translation: CATSRDARGTGELFF. The chain has TRBV15 and TRBJ2-2; the D gene is possibly TRBD1 (5 bases). With 0 bases removed from V and 5 bases from J, the gap between germline ends came to 10 bases. CDR3 length: 15 amino acids. CDR1 LNHNV and CDR2 YYDKDF come from the germline V gene (reference sequence).

This clone came up a few times. The chain employs TRBV4-1 and TRBJ1-2, with 10 positions matching TRBD1. In germline, CDR1 is MGHRA, CDR2 YSYEKL. V shed 4 bases and J 6 bases; nucleotides not matched to a gene: 14. This CDR3 spans 17 amino acids. CDR3 nucleotide sequence: TGCGCCAGCAGCCGTCGGACAGGGGGTGATTGGGGTGATGGCTACACCTTC. It yields the protein CASSRRTGGDWGDGYTF.